What follows are 9 T cell receptor beta chains derived from one specimen sequenced in a study of CD8+ T cells in alopecia areata. RNA was isolated and reverse transcribed to cDNA, the sequencing template. Measured with immunoSEQ multiplex PCR; TCRdb has only the in-frame clones, and not every one. The sample lists roughly 180,000 clones, 50% to 70% occurring once. This sample comprised CD4+ T cells sorted from blood, obtained at week 0. The receptors were sampled from a human donor with alopecia areata.

The chain employs TRBV25-1 and TRBJ1-5; a possible D gene is TRBD1 (6 bases). CDR1 is MGHDK, CDR2 SYGVNS, per germline. V was pared by 3 bases and J by 3 bases, with 12 bases between. The length of the CDR3 is 15 residues. This chain's CDR3 is CASSDRGNPNQPQHF. For the CDR3, the DNA is TGTGCCAGCAGTGACAGGGGAAACCCCAATCAGCCCCAGCATTTT.

The genes are TRBV4-3 and TRBJ2-2, with 8 bases lining up with TRBD1. The ends lost 0 bases at V and 6 bases at J; junction bases unmatched: 6. The length of the CDR3 is 16 residues. CDR1 LGHNA and CDR2 YSLEER come from the germline V gene. This CDR3 reads CASSQELGQGAGELFF. The CDR3 DNA sequence: TGCGCCAGCAGCCAAGAATTAGGACAGGGAGCCGGGGAGCTGTTTTTT.

The chain couples TRBV29-1 to TRBJ2-4; D possibly uses TRBD1 or TRBD2 (5 bases each). Germline CDR1 and CDR2: SQVTM and ANQGSEA. The CDR3 sequence is 13 residues long. Trimming took 3 bases from V and 3 from J, leaving 9 bases between them. Here the CDR3 DNA reads TGCAGCGTTGATGTTGGGGGCAAAAACATTCAGTACTTC. Protein sequence: CSVDVGGKNIQYF.

This chain connects TRBV6-5 to TRBJ1-2; D might be TRBD1 (5 bases). The ends were cut back, 7 bases at V and 2 bases at J, with 14 bases in the middle. CDR3 length equals 14 residues. Looked up from germline, CDR1 is MNHEY and CDR2 is SVGAGI. As DNA, the CDR3 is TGTGCCAGCAATGTTGGGGGAATCAACTATGGCTACACCTTC. It translates to CASNVGGINYGYTF.

This clone was seen once. The chain couples TRBV7-9 to TRBJ1-2, with D perhaps TRBD1 (6 bases). V gave up 0 bases and J gave up 8 bases, with 19 bases separating them. The CDR3 length is 16 residues. Germline V gives CDR1 SEHNR, CDR2 FQNEAQ (reference sequence). CDR3: CASSLAVGGSTRGYTF. CDR3 DNA: TGTGCCAGCAGCTTAGCAGTTGGGGGCTCGACGCGGGGCTACACCTTC.

This clone was detected a few times. V and J are TRBV9 and TRBJ1-1; D is perhaps TRBD1 (5 bases). With 7 bases removed from V and 6 bases from J, the gap between germline ends came to 19 bases. Germline loops: CDR1 SGDLS, CDR2 YYNGEE. The CDR3 extends over 14 amino acids. The CDR3 is CASSGPQLGAEAFF. CDR3 nucleotide sequence: TGTGCCAGCTCGGGACCGCAGTTGGGGGCTGAAGCTTTCTTT.

This chain connects TRBV7-3 to TRBJ2-7, with 7 bases fitting TRBD2. V was clipped by 5 bases and J by 4 bases; unmatched bases: 8. Germline lookup yields CDR1 SGHTA and CDR2 FQGTGA. The CDR3 consists of 14 residues. The CDR3 protein is CASSPDPGGYEQYF. The CDR3 DNA reads TGTGCCAGCAGCCCTGACCCGGGGGGTTACGAGCAGTACTTC.

J is TRBJ1-6 and V is TRBV28; D is unclear. Germline V lookup: CDR1 MDHEN, CDR2 SYDVKM. The CDR3 has 16 amino acids. Trimming stripped 7 bases from V and 7 bases from J, with 20 bases between. CDR3: CASTTIWGWGNSPLHF. Written as DNA, the CDR3 is TGTGCCAGCACAACGATCTGGGGTTGGGGAAATTCACCCCTCCACTTT.

The CDR3 bases are TGCGCCAGCAGCCAATCCGGGGAGGGCAATCAGCCCCAGCATTTT. The encoded protein is CASSQSGEGNQPQHF. V gene TRBV4-3 combines with J gene TRBJ1-5, with D hard to call. Trimming removed 2 bases at V and 2 bases at J, with 10 bases between. The CDR3 totals 15 residues. Germline loops: CDR1 LGHNA, CDR2 YSLEER.